These T cell receptor beta chains were read from a single sample in a study of T cell clonotyping in hematopoietic cell transplantation. Assay used: immunoSEQ multiplex PCR; TCRdb lists only in-frame clones, some missing. The sample lists 15,000 to 20,000 clones, 70% to 85% occurring once. The sequencing here drew on peripheral blood mononuclear cells, taken before stem cell transplant. The source is a man in his sixties with acute myeloid leukemia. Some clones in this sample may be carry-over from other donors' samples. Both conserved end residues are part of each CDR3. D genes are given only for firm matches. For some rows the clone size is stated as once, few or many, or as a class when expanded; others skip it.

>.|TRBV5-1|.|TRBJ2-1
TGCGCCAGCAGCATAGGGCTACGGGAGCAGTTCTTC
CASSIGLREQFF
>.|TRBV6-5|.|TRBJ2-1
TGTGCCAGCGCCTCGCAGAGTTCCTACAATGAGCAGTTCTTC
CASASQSSYNEQFF
>.|TRBV20-1|.|TRBJ2-7
TGCAGTGCTAGACTTCACGAGCAGTACTTC
CSARLHEQYF
>.|TRBV7-4|.|TRBJ2-5
TGTGCCAGCAGCTTAGCAAACGGAGCGTCAGAGACCCAGTACTTC
CASSLANGASETQYF
>.|TRBV28|.|TRBJ2-1
TGTGCCGGCGCGGGGACGGCATACAATGAGCAGTTCTTC
CAGAGTAYNEQFF
>.|TRBV5-6|.|TRBJ2-7
TGTGCCAGCAGCTTGGTGCGAGCGGACGGAAACTCCTACGAGCAGTACTTC
CASSLVRADGNSYEQYF
>.|TRBV9|.|TRBJ1-6
TGTGCCAGCAGCGTCGACCCGTCGATAGTGTCACCCCTCCACTTT
CASSVDPSIVSPLHF
>.|TRBV7-2|large|TRBJ2-7
TGTGCCAGCGGGGCCTACGAGCAGTACTTC
CASGAYEQYF
>.|TRBV19|.|TRBJ2-6
TGTGCCAGTAGTAATGGCCGGGGCGGGGCCAACGTCCTGACTTTC
CASSNGRGGANVLTF
>TRBD1|TRBV19|.|TRBJ2-7
TGTGCCAGTAGCCTTGGACAGGGTGTGGCCGAGCAGTACTTC
CASSLGQGVAEQYF
>.|TRBV2|.|TRBJ1-1
TGTGCCAGCAGAAACGGACAGTCGAACACTGAAGCTTTCTTT
CASRNGQSNTEAFF
>.|TRBV2|.|TRBJ2-6
TGTGCCAGCACGGGACAAAGCTCTGGGGCCAACGTCCTGACTTTC
CASTGQSSGANVLTF